This section outlines one T cell receptor beta chain sequence together with its context. TCRdb keeps only in-frame clones here, not all; method: immunoSEQ multiplex PCR. The sample contains approximately 200,000 clones, around nine tenths of which appear only once. This sample stems from a study of blood T cell repertoires in COVID-19. Looking at the study overall: From the United States, Italy and Spain came samples of acute and convalescent COVID-19. The analysed material was cDNA or gDNA that came from T cells, B-cell-depleted T cells, or PBMCs.

Deletions cut 5 bases from V and 0 bases from J, with 7 bases between. The CDR3 has 13 residues. Per the germline V gene, CDR1 is SGHVS and CDR2 is FNYEAQ. Sequencing used peripheral blood. The chain recombines TRBV7-6 with TRBJ2-5; no clear D. The receptor was derived from a man in his sixties who had recovered from COVID-19. The CDR3 region is CASSPEYQETQYF. DNA of the CDR3: TGTGCCAGCAGCCCTGAGTACCAAGAGACCCAGTACTTC.